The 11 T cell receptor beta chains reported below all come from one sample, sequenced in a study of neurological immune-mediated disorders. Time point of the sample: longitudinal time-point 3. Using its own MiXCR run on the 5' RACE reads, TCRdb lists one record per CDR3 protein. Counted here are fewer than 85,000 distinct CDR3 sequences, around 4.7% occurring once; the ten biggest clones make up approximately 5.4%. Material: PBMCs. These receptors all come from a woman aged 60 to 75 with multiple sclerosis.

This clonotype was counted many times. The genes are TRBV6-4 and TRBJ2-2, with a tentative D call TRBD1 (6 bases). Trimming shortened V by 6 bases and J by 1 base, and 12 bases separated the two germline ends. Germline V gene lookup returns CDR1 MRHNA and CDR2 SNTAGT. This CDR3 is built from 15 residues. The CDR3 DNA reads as TGTGCCAGCAGAAGGGACAATTTGAACACCGGGGAGCTGTTTTTT. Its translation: CASRRDNLNTGELFF.

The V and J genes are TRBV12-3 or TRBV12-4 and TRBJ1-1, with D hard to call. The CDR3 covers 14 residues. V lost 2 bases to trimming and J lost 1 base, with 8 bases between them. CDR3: CASSLTAQNTEAFF. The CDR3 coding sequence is TGTGCCAGCAGTTTAACCGCCCAGAACACTGAAGCTTTCTTT.

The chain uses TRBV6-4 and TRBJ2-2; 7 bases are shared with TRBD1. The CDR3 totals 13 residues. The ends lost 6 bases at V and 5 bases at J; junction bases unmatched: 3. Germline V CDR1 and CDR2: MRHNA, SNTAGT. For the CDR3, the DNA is TGTGCCAGCAGCGAGGGACAGACCGGGGAGCTGTTTTTT. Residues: CASSEGQTGELFF.

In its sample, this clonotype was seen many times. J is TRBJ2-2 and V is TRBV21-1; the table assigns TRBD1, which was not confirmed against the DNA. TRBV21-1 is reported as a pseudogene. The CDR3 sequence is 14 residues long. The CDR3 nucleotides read TGTGCCAGCCTCCCGGGACAGGGGACCGGGGAGCTGTTTTTT. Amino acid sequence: CASLPGQGTGELFF.

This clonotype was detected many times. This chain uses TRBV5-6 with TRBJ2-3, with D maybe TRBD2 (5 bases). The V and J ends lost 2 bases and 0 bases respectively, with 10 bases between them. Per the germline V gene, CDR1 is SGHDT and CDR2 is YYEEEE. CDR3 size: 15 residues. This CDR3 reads CASSLPGLSTDTQYF. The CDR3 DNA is TGTGCCAGCAGCTTACCTGGACTTAGCACAGATACGCAGTATTTT.

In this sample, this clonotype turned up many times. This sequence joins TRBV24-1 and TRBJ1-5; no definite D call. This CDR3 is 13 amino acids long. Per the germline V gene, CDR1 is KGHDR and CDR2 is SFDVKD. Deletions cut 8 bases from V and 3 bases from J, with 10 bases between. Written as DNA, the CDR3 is TGTGCCACCAAGGGCCTACACAATCAGCCCCAGCATTTT. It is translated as CATKGLHNQPQHF.

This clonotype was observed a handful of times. In nucleotides, the CDR3 is TGTGCCAGCAGTCGACAGGGGGCTAGCACCGGGGAGCTGTTTTTT. Protein: CASSRQGASTGELFF. The chain recombines TRBV6-5 with TRBJ2-2, with 10 nucleotides matching TRBD1. With 5 bases clipped from V and 4 bases from J, the junction kept 4 bases outside the gene matches. Germline assignment: CDR1 MNHEY and CDR2 SVGAGI. The CDR3 contains 15 residues.

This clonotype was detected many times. The CDR3 loop reads CASRWAYEQYF. The CDR3 DNA is TGTGCCTCGCGTTGGGCCTACGAGCAGTACTTC. The J gene is TRBJ2-7, the V gene TRBV6-2 or TRBV6-3; no firm D call. CDR3 length equals 11 residues. In germline, CDR1 is MNHEY, CDR2 SVGEGT. V lost 11 bases and J 2 bases, leaving 10 bases between the germline ends.

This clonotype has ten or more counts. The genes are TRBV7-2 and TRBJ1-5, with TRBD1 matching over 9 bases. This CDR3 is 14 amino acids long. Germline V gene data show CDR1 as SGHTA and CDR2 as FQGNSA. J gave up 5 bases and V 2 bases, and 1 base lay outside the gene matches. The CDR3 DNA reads TGTGCCAGCAGCTTATGGACAGGGGATCAGCCCCAGCATTTT. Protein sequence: CASSLWTGDQPQHF.

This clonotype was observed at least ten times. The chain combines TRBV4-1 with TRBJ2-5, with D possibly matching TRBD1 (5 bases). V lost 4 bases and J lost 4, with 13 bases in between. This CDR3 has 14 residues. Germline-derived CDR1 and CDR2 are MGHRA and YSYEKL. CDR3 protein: CASSLQEMGETQYF. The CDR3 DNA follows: TGCGCCAGCAGCCTACAGGAGATGGGAGAGACCCAGTACTTC.

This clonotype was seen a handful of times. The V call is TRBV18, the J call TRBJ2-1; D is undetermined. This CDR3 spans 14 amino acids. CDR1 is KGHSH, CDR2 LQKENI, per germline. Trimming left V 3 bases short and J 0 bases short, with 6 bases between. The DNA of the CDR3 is TGTGCCAGCTCACCGAGCAGCTCCTACAATGAGCAGTTCTTC. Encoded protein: CASSPSSSYNEQFF.